The clone carrying this TCR beta chain was found many times. Its target is unknown. 5'RACE template switching generated TCR cDNA, adding a universal primer site and UMIs. TCRdb re-called the 5' RACE reads through MiXCR, storing one row per CDR3 protein. The sample has approximately 260,000 distinct CDR3 sequences, roughly 5.2% seen once. The data are from a study of T cells after yellow fever vaccination. On the study more broadly: The SMART-Seq v4 Ultra Low Input method served to prepare the low-cell-number fractions.

Broader study findings: Post-booster reappearance was seen for most primary-vaccination clones (around 96% CD4, 75% to 90% CD8). The secondary T-cell response peaked on day 5, not day 15, but was weaker.

V lost 1 base and J 0 bases, leaving 10 bases between the germline ends. This CDR3 region has 15 residues. From germline, CDR1 is LNHNV and CDR2 YYDKDF (reference sequence). This sequence originates from a man aged 18 to 29 who received the YFV17D yellow fever vaccine. The chain joins TRBV15 to TRBJ2-7, with D perhaps matching TRBD2 (5 bases). This specimen was CD4+ T cells sorted from PBMCs, taken on the day of the yellow fever booster vaccination. The DNA for the CDR3 is TGTGCCACCAGCAGAGGGTTCGAGGGCTCCTACGAGCAGTACTTC. Residues: CATSRGFEGSYEQYF.